What follows are 19 T cell receptor beta chains derived from one specimen sequenced in a study of blood T cell repertoires in COVID-19. Sequenced by immunoSEQ multiplex PCR; TCRdb stores in-frame clones only, minus some. Here the sample spans 250,000 to 300,000 clones, over 80% being singletons. The sample comprised peripheral blood. Receptors originate from a man aged 55 to 70 who had recovered from COVID-19.

This clone was observed a few times. This chain joins TRBV19 and TRBJ2-7; D ambiguous. From germline, CDR1 is LNHDA and CDR2 SQIVND (reference sequence). V dropped 1 base and J dropped 0 bases, with 7 bases sitting between them. The CDR3 has 14 residues. The CDR3: CASSIGPYSYEQYF. In DNA, the CDR3 is TGTGCCAGTAGTATAGGGCCGTACTCCTACGAGCAGTACTTC.

This chain joins TRBV19 and TRBJ2-1; the match to TRBD2 covers 9 bases. J was trimmed by 6 bases and V by 0 bases; bases with no gene match: 3. Per germline, CDR1 LNHDA and CDR2 SQIVND (reference sequence). The CDR3 sequence is 15 residues long. CDR3 region: CASSIEAGGTNEQFF. The CDR3, as DNA: TGTGCCAGTAGTATAGAAGCGGGGGGAACCAATGAGCAGTTCTTC.

The rearrangement uses TRBV7-8 and TRBJ2-7; 7 nucleotides agree with TRBD1. Trimming removed 3 bases from V and 2 bases from J; junction bases left unmatched: 7. The germline gives CDR1 SGHVS, CDR2 FQNEAQ. The CDR3 consists of 15 residues. CDR3 nucleotide sequence: TGTGCCAGCAGCTTCGGACAGGCCGGTACCTACGAGCAGTACTTC. This sequence encodes CASSFGQAGTYEQYF.

This chain connects TRBV6-1 to TRBJ1-6, with D possibly being TRBD1 (5 bases). Trimming removed 1 base from V and 10 bases from J, with 14 bases in between. CDR3 size: 15 residues. CDR1 and CDR2 (germline): MNHNS, SASEGT. CDR3 region: CASSEVGRAGSPLHF. For the CDR3, the DNA is TGTGCCAGCAGTGAAGTGGGCAGGGCAGGCTCACCCCTCCACTTT.

The rearrangement joins TRBV5-4 to TRBJ2-1; perhaps TRBD2 as D (6 bases). CDR1 SGHNT and CDR2 YYREEE come from the germline V gene (reference sequence). This CDR3 contains 13 residues. Between the trimmed V and J ends, which lost 4 bases and 7 bases, there was a span of 12 bases. The chain's CDR3 is CASSRPAGNEQFF. The CDR3, as DNA: TGTGCCAGCAGCCGTCCGGCGGGGAATGAGCAGTTCTTC.

This chain joins TRBV3-1 (or the pseudogene TRBV3-2) and TRBJ2-1, with TRBD1 matching over 7 bases. The CDR3 sequence is 15 residues long. The V and J ends lost 2 bases and 3 bases, in that order; junction bases with no gene match: 4. Germline V gene data show CDR1 as LGHDT and CDR2 as YNNKEL (reference sequence). CDR3 amino acids: CASSQRGQSYNEQFF. The CDR3 DNA reads TGTGCCAGCAGCCAAAGGGGACAGAGCTACAATGAGCAGTTCTTC.

The rearrangement links TRBV7-7 to TRBJ2-2; 9 positions match TRBD2. The CDR3 is made up of 19 amino acids. V lost 4 bases to trimming and J lost 0 bases; unmatched junction nucleotides: 12. CDR1 is SSHAT and CDR2 is FNYEAQ in the germline V gene (reference sequence). The CDR3 nucleotides are TGTGCCAGCAGCTCTCGACTAGCGGCGTCGTTCGCGAACACCGGGGAGCTGTTTTTT. Its protein is CASSSRLAASFANTGELFF.

J is TRBJ2-1 and V is TRBV13; 7 nucleotides align to TRBD2. CDR1 is PRHDT, CDR2 FYEKMQ, per germline (reference sequence). The CDR3 contains 16 residues. With V trimmed by 1 base and J by 5 bases, 8 bases remained unmatched. CDR3 sequence (DNA): TGTGCCAGCAGCTTAGTCGGCGGGGGAAATCACAATGAGCAGTTCTTC. This gives the protein CASSLVGGGNHNEQFF.

V is TRBV6-1 and J is TRBJ2-1; perhaps TRBD2 as D (7 bases). Germline assignment: CDR1 MNHNS and CDR2 SASEGT. V was clipped by 2 bases and J by 6 bases, with 11 bases between them. This CDR3 region has 14 residues. Here the CDR3 DNA reads TGTGCCAGCAGTGAACGGGGGGCAGCCAATGAGCAGTTCTTC. Translated, it gives CASSERGAANEQFF.

J is TRBJ2-5 and V is TRBV7-9; D unclear. This CDR3 has 14 residues. Deletions cut 5 bases from V and 1 base from J, with 11 bases between. CDR1 is SEHNR and CDR2 is FQNEAQ in the germline V gene (reference sequence). The CDR3 region has the DNA TGTGCCAGCAGCCCGGTGAGCACCCAAGAGACCCAGTACTTC. This gives the protein CASSPVSTQETQYF.

The chain recombines TRBV19 with TRBJ2-3, with 7 bases aligning to TRBD2. CDR3 length equals 15 residues. Germline V CDR1 and CDR2: LNHDA, SQIVND (reference sequence). V was clipped by 3 bases and J by 4 bases; unmatched bases: 7. CDR3 nucleotide sequence: TGTGCCAGTAGTATGGGGGAGGGGTCGGCAGATACGCAGTATTTT. Protein sequence: CASSMGEGSADTQYF.

This clone came up a few times. This chain links TRBV9 with TRBJ2-7, with 7 bases aligning to TRBD2. Germline lookup yields CDR1 SGDLS and CDR2 YYNGEE. V lost 0 bases, J lost 2 bases, and 5 bases stayed unmatched. This CDR3 region has 15 residues. CDR3: CASSVAASGTYEQYF. Here the CDR3 DNA reads TGTGCCAGCAGCGTAGCGGCTAGCGGTACCTACGAGCAGTACTTC.

The CDR3 nucleotides read TGTGCCAGCAGCACCGGGACAGGGGGTAGCACCGGGGAGCTGTTTTTT. Its protein product is CASSTGTGGSTGELFF. The V and J genes are TRBV7-6 and TRBJ2-2, with 11 positions matching TRBD1. CDR3 length: 16 amino acids. Germline V gives CDR1 SGHVS, CDR2 FNYEAQ. V shed 5 bases, J shed 4 bases, and the junction held 6 bases outside the gene matches.

The rearrangement joins TRBV19 to TRBJ1-3; 7 positions match TRBD1. This CDR3 spans 16 amino acids. Germline V gives CDR1 LNHDA, CDR2 SQIVND (reference sequence). V was pared by 6 bases and J by 0 bases, with 8 bases of the junction left unmatched. The CDR3 coding sequence is TGTGCCAGTAGCCCCCGTGGGACAGCCTCTGGAAACACCATATATTTT. Its protein is CASSPRGTASGNTIYF.

V and J are TRBV12-3 or TRBV12-4 and TRBJ1-2; no definite D call. The CDR3 consists of 12 residues. Trimming took off 7 bases at V and 4 bases at J, with 10 bases between the two ends. CDR3 sequence reads: CASKSPGYGYTF. CDR3 coding DNA: TGTGCCAGCAAGTCCCCCGGCTATGGCTACACCTTC.

This clone has only a few counts. The chain combines TRBV27 with TRBJ2-7, with D possibly TRBD2 on 5 matching bases. Germline V gene sequence: CDR1 MNHEY, CDR2 SMNVEV (reference sequence). The CDR3 runs to 15 residues. V shed 0 bases and J shed 3 bases, with 12 bases lying between them. The CDR3 nucleotides read TGTGCCAGCAGTTTATCGAGCGGCCCTAACTACGAGCAGTACTTC. Translated, it gives CASSLSSGPNYEQYF.

The gene calls are TRBV5-1 and TRBJ1-2; 11 bases line up with TRBD1. This CDR3 comprises 20 residues. The germline V gene encodes CDR1 SGHRS and CDR2 YFSETQ. With V trimmed by 4 bases and J by 2 bases, 19 bases remained unmatched. The CDR3 coding sequence is TGCGCCAGCAGCCCACGGACAGGGGGCGTGAGTCTCGGGCTGAACTATGGCTACACCTTC. As protein: CASSPRTGGVSLGLNYGYTF. Together with reference TRBV5-1 and TRBJ1-2, the CDR3 gives the full variable domain: KAGVTQTPRYLIKTRGQQVTLSCSPISGHRSVSWYQQTPGQGLQFLFEYFSETQRNKGNFPGRFSGRQFSNSRSEMNVSTLELGDSALYLCASSPRTGGVSLGLNYGYTFGSGTRLTVV.

The gene calls are TRBV3-1 (or the pseudogene TRBV3-2) and TRBJ1-4, with D hard to call. Trimming cost V 4 bases and J 10 bases, with 13 bases left between them. CDR1 is LGHDT, CDR2 YNNKEL, per germline (reference sequence). There are 13 residues in the CDR3. As DNA, the CDR3 is TGTGCCAGCAGCCTCCTAGAGGTGGGAAAACTGTTTTTT. Amino acid sequence: CASSLLEVGKLFF.

The rearrangement joins TRBV3-1 (or the pseudogene TRBV3-2) to TRBJ2-7, with TRBD1 matching over 7 bases. The J segment lost 5 bases and the V segment lost 3 bases, leaving 10 bases of the junction unmatched. Germline V gene lookup returns CDR1 LGHDT and CDR2 YNNKEL (reference sequence). This CDR3 is 15 amino acids long. DNA of the CDR3: TGTGCCAGCAGCCAGGCTAGACAGGGCGGCCACGAGCAGTACTTC. The encoded protein is CASSQARQGGHEQYF.